The 6 T cell receptor beta chains below all came from one sample that was sequenced in a study of shared clonotypes between healthy human individuals (dated by TCRdb to 2019 to 2021). The library came from the immunoSEQ multiplex PCR assay. TCRdb obtained this table from immuneACCESS and retained in-frame rearrangements with V and J assigned. These tables miss some clones; where compared with another copy, unresolved V genes account for less than half of the shortfall, and the remainder is unexplained. The sample records 2 million to 2.5 million clones, 93% of which are singletons. Of the sample, about 0.39% falls within the top ten clones. What was sequenced was naive CD4+ T cells from PBMCs. The cell subset or site label on this specimen signifies: CD45RA+ positively selected. These receptors came from a man aged 18 to 30 in good health. Some clones in this sample may be carry-over from other donors' samples.

The chain couples TRBV7-9 to TRBJ1-1; D is unclear. The CDR3 sequence is 13 residues long. V was shortened by 6 bases and J by 2 bases, with 10 bases between the two germline ends. Germline V gene lookup returns CDR1 SEHNR and CDR2 FQNEAQ (reference sequence). In nucleotides, the CDR3 is TGTGCCAGCAGTTCGACTTCCAACACTGAAGCTTTCTTT. This gives the protein CASSSTSNTEAFF.

This rearrangement joins TRBV7-9 to TRBJ2-7, with 7 bases lining up with TRBD1. Looked up from germline, CDR1 is SEHNR and CDR2 is FQNEAQ (reference sequence). This CDR3 has 13 residues. V was pared by 8 bases and J by 4 bases, with 8 bases of the junction left unmatched. CDR3 amino acids: CASQQGQLYEQYF. CDR3 sequence (DNA): TGTGCCAGCCAACAGGGACAGCTTTACGAGCAGTACTTC.

The chain employs TRBV11-2 and TRBJ1-3; the D is unclear. The germline gives CDR1 SGHAT, CDR2 FQNNGV. The CDR3 totals 15 residues. Trimming removed 4 bases at V and 2 bases at J, with 12 bases between. The CDR3, as DNA: TGTGCCAGCAGCTCCTGGATCCAGACTGGAAACACCATATATTTT. This sequence encodes CASSSWIQTGNTIYF.

The gene calls are TRBV28 and TRBJ1-2, with D possibly being TRBD1 (5 bases). The CDR3 has 15 residues. CDR1 is MDHEN, CDR2 SYDVKM, per germline. The ends were cut back, 3 bases at V and 4 bases at J, with 15 bases in the middle. The CDR3 DNA follows: TGTGCCAGCAGTTTCGCGGGGCTCCTAGGCTATGGCTACACCTTC. Amino acids: CASSFAGLLGYGYTF.

This rearrangement joins TRBV5-1 to TRBJ2-2, with D hard to call. CDR1 is SGHRS, CDR2 YFSETQ, per germline. V lost 4 bases and J lost 3, with 16 bases in between. CDR3 size: 16 residues. In nucleotides, the CDR3 is TGCGCCAGCAGCCTACGATCCCCAAGGGACACCGGGGAGCTGTTTTTT. Translated, it gives CASSLRSPRDTGELFF.

With respect to this clone: The same CDR3 also results from other DNA sequences found in this sample. The chain links TRBV2 to TRBJ2-6; possible D gene TRBD2, 5 bases. Germline V gene lookup returns CDR1 SNHLY and CDR2 FYNNEI. The CDR3 consists of 15 residues. V shed 1 base and J shed 2 bases, with 6 bases lying between them. The CDR3 sequence: CASSEEGAGANVLTF. CDR3 nucleotides: TGTGCCAGCAGTGAAGAGGGAGCTGGGGCCAACGTCCTGACTTTC. Complete variable domain (other parts from reference TRBV2 and TRBJ2-6): EPEVTQTPSHQVTQMGQEVILRCVPISNHLYFYWYRQILGQKVEFLVSFYNNEISEKSEIFDDQFSVERPDGSNFTLKIRSTKLEDSAMYFCASSEEGAGANVLTFGAGSRLTVL.